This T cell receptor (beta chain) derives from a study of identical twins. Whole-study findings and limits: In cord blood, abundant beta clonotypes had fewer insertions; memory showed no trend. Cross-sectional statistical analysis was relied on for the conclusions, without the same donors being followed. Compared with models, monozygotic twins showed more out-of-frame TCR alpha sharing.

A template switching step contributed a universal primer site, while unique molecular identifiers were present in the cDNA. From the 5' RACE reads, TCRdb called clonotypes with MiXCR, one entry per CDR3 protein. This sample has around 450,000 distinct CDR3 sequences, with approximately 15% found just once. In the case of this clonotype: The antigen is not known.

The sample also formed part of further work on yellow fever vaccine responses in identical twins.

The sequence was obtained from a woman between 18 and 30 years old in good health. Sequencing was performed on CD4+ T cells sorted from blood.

The chain's CDR3 is CSARRTSADTGELFF. Written as DNA, the CDR3 is TGCAGTGCTAGACGGACTAGCGCCGACACCGGGGAGCTGTTTTTT. The chain combines TRBV20-1 with TRBJ2-2; the match to TRBD2 covers 9 bases. The CDR3 sequence is 15 residues long. After removal of 2 bases from V and 3 bases from J, the junction contained 4 bases not matched to a gene. Germline V gene sequence: CDR1 DFQATT, CDR2 SNEGSKA (reference sequence).